This TCR beta chain emerged from a study of blood T cell repertoires in COVID-19. Study background: Researchers got acute and convalescent COVID-19 samples from the United States, Italy and Spain.

Participant-reported clinical history was the basis for cohort assignment. Here immunoSEQ multiplex PCR was the method, and the copy in TCRdb shows in-frame clones only, minus some. The repertoire holds about 440,000 clones, with roughly 87% as singletons. CDR3 size: 14 residues. Germline V gives CDR1 WNHNN, CDR2 SYGVQD (reference sequence). V shed 6 bases, J shed 8 bases, and the junction held 5 bases outside the gene matches. The specimen was PBMCs or T cells enriched from blood (not recorded which). The clonotype comes from a man aged 18 to 29 who had recovered from COVID-19. The chain links TRBV10-1 to TRBJ1-6; 9 nucleotides agree with TRBD1. CDR3 nucleotides: TGCGCCAGCAGACGGGACAGGGTAGATTCACCCCTCCACTTT. Translation gives CASRRDRVDSPLHF.